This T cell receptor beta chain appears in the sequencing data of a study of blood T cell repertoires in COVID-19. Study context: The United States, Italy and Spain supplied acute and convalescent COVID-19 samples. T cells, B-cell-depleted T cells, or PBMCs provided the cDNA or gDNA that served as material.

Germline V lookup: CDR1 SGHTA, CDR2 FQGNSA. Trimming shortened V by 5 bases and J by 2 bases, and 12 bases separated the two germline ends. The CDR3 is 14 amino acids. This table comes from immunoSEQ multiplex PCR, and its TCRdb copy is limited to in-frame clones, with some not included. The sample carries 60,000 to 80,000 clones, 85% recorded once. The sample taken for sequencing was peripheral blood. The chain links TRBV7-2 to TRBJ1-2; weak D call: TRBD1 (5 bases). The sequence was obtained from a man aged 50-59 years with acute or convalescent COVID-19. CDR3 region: CASSKERGNYGYTF. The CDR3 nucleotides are TGTGCCAGCAGCAAAGAGCGGGGGAACTATGGCTACACCTTC.